This is a list of T cell receptor beta chains from one sample in a study of beta chain features in type 1 diabetes. Measured with immunoSEQ multiplex PCR; TCRdb has only the in-frame clones, and not every one. Among fewer than 500,000 clones listed, approximately 15% were seen once. The sequenced sample was naive CD4+ T cells from blood. The receptor source for this set is a man aged 25-45 years in good health. Both conserved end residues are part of each CDR3. The listing skips clone size in some rows; elsewhere it reads once, few, many or a size class.

-,TRBV7-9,TRBJ1-3,CASSPAWEDRGNTIYF
few,TRBV14,TRBJ2-1,CASSQGWGNEQFF
few,TRBV10-3,TRBJ2-1,CAISEQLLAGVSYEQFF
-,TRBV5-4,TRBJ1-3,CASSLRGRGSGNTIYF
-,TRBV2,TRBJ2-5,CASTRLGGFGTQYF
-,TRBV11-2,TRBJ1-2,CASSSVANRFSGYTF
-,TRBV4-2,TRBJ2-5,CASSLDGTSEETQYF
-,TRBV29-1,TRBJ2-1,CSVARQGAVINEQFF
-,TRBV9,TRBJ1-2,CASSVGGTGFYGYTF
few,TRBV10-3,TRBJ1-3,CATVQGSSGNTIYF
few,TRBV10-3,TRBJ2-3,CAITGSSSSTDTQYF
-,TRBV18,TRBJ2-7,CASSPKGQGNTYEQYF
-,TRBV7-9,TRBJ2-7,CASSFRSGGTSYEQYF
-,TRBV7-2,TRBJ2-5,CASSLAGTGTFETQYF
few,TRBV4-2,TRBJ2-5,CASSPLAGGLPQETQYF
few,TRBV5-1,TRBJ1-2,CASSVNRDRGYTF
few,TRBV4-3,TRBJ2-1,CASSQDIPTAGNEQFF
-,TRBV18,TRBJ2-1,CASTPGLYNEQFF
few,TRBV5-4,TRBJ2-5,CASIPPRGTSGEETQYF
-,TRBV15,TRBJ2-5,CATSRDVLRASGIQETQYF
few,TRBV5-1,TRBJ2-2,CASSYRVNTGELFF
-,TRBV5-1,TRBJ2-3,CASSSRLGTGDYFTDTQYF
-,TRBV19,TRBJ2-2,CASSISRTGELFF
-,TRBV18,TRBJ1-2,CASSPTGGAGYGYTF
once,TRBV7-2,TRBJ1-1,CASSLAPTTGNTEAFF
-,TRBV4-2,TRBJ2-5,CASSQVRGLETQYF
few,TRBV11-2,TRBJ1-1,CASSLGQGNTEAFF
few,TRBV7-2,TRBJ1-4,CASSQQLGATNEKLFF
few,TRBV7-8,TRBJ2-5,CASSLERAGTQYF
-,TRBV6-6,TRBJ1-1,CASSYPTAGPRREAFF
few,TRBV12-5,TRBJ2-7,CASGLVLGTGPSEQYF
-,TRBV10-3,TRBJ2-3,CATGTRTDTQYF
-,TRBV6-5,TRBJ2-1,CASSRLDPNNEQFF
few,TRBV30,TRBJ1-1,CAWSPAALRGTEAFF
-,TRBV9,TRBJ1-4,CASSVQGRLFEKLFF
few,TRBV5-6,TRBJ1-1,CASTRGRLITEAFF
few,TRBV7-6,TRBJ2-1,CASSITGSSYNEQFF
few,TRBV9,TRBJ2-2,CASRDTGNTGELFF
few,TRBV7-2,TRBJ2-1,CASSTAATYNEQFF
-,TRBV9,TRBJ2-7,CASSVGTRSYEQYF
few,TRBV5-4,TRBJ2-4,CASSLPGTDKSIQYF
few,TRBV5-6,TRBJ1-5,CASSLEGTNQPQHF
-,TRBV29-1,TRBJ1-2,CSVRANYGYTF
many,TRBV18,TRBJ2-3,CASSPRTDTQYF
-,TRBV7-9,TRBJ1-2,CASTRPTGDYGYTF
-,TRBV29-1,TRBJ1-1,CSVANDLGAFF
-,TRBV5-1,TRBJ1-5,CASSLATGEQPQHF
few,TRBV29-1,TRBJ1-1,CSTLLGGPNTEAFF